This T cell receptor beta chain was documented in a study of blood T cell repertoires in COVID-19 (dated by TCRdb to between 2020 and 2021). Background on the whole study: Collaborator samples came from the United States, Italy and Spain and covered acute and convalescent phases of COVID-19. The material from the prospective study consisted of cDNA or gDNA derived from T cells, B-cell-depleted T cells, or PBMCs. Subjects who had been exposed to COVID-19, were actively infected with it, or had recovered from it provided the deeply sampled blood TCRbeta repertoires that made up the dataset. A freely available public database, intended as a resource for researchers studying the immune response to SARS-CoV-2, is where the repertoires were released. Samples came from the ongoing ImmuneRACE study (first 160 participants) plus 1,254 subjects from 6 global collaborators. Nearly every sample came with metadata listing a de-identified subject ID, COVID-19 status, age in years and sex. Where HLA class I and class II types were available, the types were taken from metadata supplied by the sample provider, not from assay-based typing. The paper's findings and limits, for the study overall: How much clinical and demographic metadata was included differed by source and by participant, and the metadata was provided uncurated.

With regard to this clone: Its specific antigen is unknown. The input lacks base qualities; no much larger clone sits a single base away.

The immunoSEQ Assay, a bias-controlled multiplex PCR, was used to amplify TCRbeta CDR3 regions from genomic DNA. Turning to the authors' computational methods: The number of nucleated cells in each sample was estimated from the amplification of reference gene primers within the assay. Sequence reads were collapsed and filtered to measure the absolute abundance of every unique TCRbeta CDR3 rearrangement. For each sample, productive Simpson clonality was calculated as the square root of Simpson's diversity index over productive rearrangements. The clones in this table, taken by TCRdb from immuneACCESS, are in-frame only. Not every clone is retained; where verified, under half of the shortfall comes from an unresolved V gene, and the cause of the rest is unknown. That table gives V, J and clone size, and the DNA gave D and trimming. This sample gives tens of thousands of clones in total; around 84% of them show up just once. Of the sample, roughly 3.7% falls within the top ten clones.

V is shortened by 1 base, J by 2 bases, and the region joining them spans 11 bases. Based on the germline V gene, the CDR1 and CDR2 sequences are SGHVS and FQNEAQ. The CDR3 numbers 15 residues from cysteine through phenylalanine. Kept here is only the CDR3 DNA, which spans 45 bases and is read in frame from base 1. The collaborating institutions used their own protocols to collect whole blood in K2EDTA tubes. Collaborator samples were shipped for TCRbeta analysis as frozen whole blood, isolated PBMCs, or DNA extracted from either sample type. The sequence joins TRBV7-8 to TRBJ1-1; no D gene can be assigned with confidence. This TCR was recovered from a man between 45 and 60 years old with acute or convalescent COVID-19. Source material: peripheral blood. The CDR3 here reads CASSLGIDINTEAFF. The nucleotides are TGTGCCAGCAGCTTAGGAATTGACATAAACACTGAAGCTTTCTTT. Where the CDR3 stops, the reference TRBV7-8 and TRBJ1-1 genes take over; the full variable domain is GAGVSQSPRYKVAKRGQDVALRCDPISGHVSLFWYQQALGQGPEFLTYFQNEAQLDKSGLPSDRFFAERPEGSVSTLKIQRTQQEDSAVYLCASSLGIDINTEAFFGQGTRLTVV.